This is a list of T cell receptor beta chains from one sample in a study of T cell responses to AZD1222 COVID-19 vaccine. Sequenced by immunoSEQ multiplex PCR; TCRdb stores in-frame clones only, minus some. Its listing shows more than 110,000 clones. The specimen sequenced was peripheral blood. Receptors were obtained from an adult in good health. Both conserved end residues are part of each CDR3. A D gene is named only where the DNA matches it firmly.

J: TRBJ2-7
V: TRBV30
D: .
CDR3: CAYERSYEQYF

J: TRBJ1-5
V: TRBV6-2/TRBV6-3
D: .
CDR3: CASSYTGLQPQHF

J: TRBJ1-2
V: TRBV7-3
D: .
CDR3: CASSTGTTGAYTF

J: TRBJ2-7
V: TRBV4-1
D: TRBD2
CDR3: CASSQVGLAGGSEQYF

J: TRBJ1-6
V: TRBV27
D: .
CDR3: CASSPTPGTSYNSPLHF

J: TRBJ2-7
V: TRBV5-1
D: .
CDR3: CASSLEAHGLNEQYF

J: TRBJ2-6
V: TRBV28
D: TRBD1
CDR3: CASSLGGTGANVLTF

J: TRBJ1-4
V: TRBV3-1/TRBV3-2
D: .
CDR3: CASSQESIEKLFF

J: TRBJ1-2
V: TRBV3-1/TRBV3-2
D: .
CDR3: CASSQEWGWQGYGYTF

J: TRBJ1-2
V: TRBV7-9
D: .
CDR3: CAGQGSEHYGYTF

J: TRBJ1-6
V: TRBV10-2
D: .
CDR3: CASTTAGGGISLHF

J: TRBJ1-1
V: TRBV28
D: .
CDR3: CASSLTLNTEAFF

J: TRBJ2-1
V: TRBV19
D: TRBD1
CDR3: CASSNDRGPTGDDEQFF

J: TRBJ1-2
V: TRBV19
D: .
CDR3: CASSIEGHADYTF

J: TRBJ1-1
V: TRBV19
D: TRBD1
CDR3: CASGTGVAGEAFF

J: TRBJ1-1
V: TRBV29-1
D: .
CDR3: CGGANAEAFF

J: TRBJ1-5
V: TRBV2
D: TRBD1
CDR3: CARGGTGNQPQHF

J: TRBJ1-6
V: TRBV30
D: TRBD1
CDR3: CAWSGPLRTGNSPLHF

J: TRBJ1-1
V: TRBV11-2
D: .
CDR3: CASSLEPNRAEAFF

J: TRBJ2-2
V: TRBV27
D: .
CDR3: CASSGQTLKTGELFF

J: TRBJ1-2
V: TRBV12-2
D: .
CDR3: CASRLVWAGLGYTF

J: TRBJ1-4
V: TRBV5-1
D: .
CDR3: CASSQGFAGIEKLFF

J: TRBJ1-5
V: TRBV19
D: TRBD1
CDR3: CASSITGDRGRAGNQPQHF

J: TRBJ1-5
V: TRBV18
D: .
CDR3: CASSPEGFRNQPQHF

J: TRBJ1-5
V: TRBV6-6
D: .
CDR3: CASSSLDRSDQPQHF

J: TRBJ2-1
V: TRBV18
D: TRBD1
CDR3: CASSPQQGSSYNEQFF

J: TRBJ2-1
V: TRBV10-3
D: TRBD1
CDR3: CAISGQGPEQFF

J: TRBJ2-2
V: TRBV11-1
D: TRBD1
CDR3: CASSQGTANTGELFF

J: TRBJ2-3
V: TRBV6-5
D: .
CDR3: CASSHQLAGDTQYF

J: TRBJ2-2
V: TRBV5-1
D: TRBD1
CDR3: CASSLGDSVTGELFF

J: TRBJ1-5
V: TRBV23-1
D: .
CDR3: CASSQSRTGRNQPQHF

J: TRBJ2-5
V: TRBV4-1
D: .
CDR3: CASSHRQGKLQETQYF

J: TRBJ1-4
V: TRBV30
D: .
CDR3: CAWSVRTNEKLFF

J: TRBJ1-1
V: TRBV9
D: .
CDR3: CASSVDRDTEAFF

J: TRBJ2-7
V: TRBV9
D: .
CDR3: CASSVRGRSLGDLSYEQYF

J: TRBJ1-4
V: TRBV7-2
D: .
CDR3: CASSPATNEKLFF

J: TRBJ2-2
V: TRBV19
D: .
CDR3: CASSKGGNTGELFF

J: TRBJ1-2
V: TRBV28
D: .
CDR3: CASSPTPEPAAGYTF

J: TRBJ1-1
V: TRBV7-2
D: .
CDR3: CASSLEWQTNTEAFF

J: TRBJ2-5
V: TRBV19
D: .
CDR3: CASSIGPGAETQYF

J: TRBJ2-3
V: TRBV25-1
D: .
CDR3: CASGATAQYF

J: TRBJ1-2
V: TRBV2
D: .
CDR3: CASSVVRDYGYTF

J: TRBJ1-5
V: TRBV19
D: .
CDR3: CASSFGLVQPQHF

J: TRBJ2-1
V: TRBV10-2
D: .
CDR3: CASSRGEYNEQFF

J: TRBJ1-1
V: TRBV5-4
D: .
CDR3: CASRDLNTEAFF

J: TRBJ1-2
V: TRBV10-3
D: .
CDR3: CATAMEGRPGGYTF

J: TRBJ2-5
V: TRBV6-1
D: TRBD2
CDR3: CASSEFLRLAGDRETQYF

J: TRBJ2-7
V: TRBV9
D: .
CDR3: CASSVTEGRYYEQYF

J: TRBJ1-1
V: TRBV6-6
D: .
CDR3: CASSQHHRDPAFF

J: TRBJ2-2
V: TRBV27
D: .
CDR3: CASSLWGQANTGELFF

J: TRBJ2-3
V: TRBV6-5
D: TRBD1
CDR3: CASRDRGPDTQYF

J: TRBJ2-7
V: TRBV20-1
D: .
CDR3: CSARVDRQAYF